These T cell receptor beta chains were read from a single sample in a study of blood T cell repertoires in COVID-19. Only in-frame clones appear in the TCRdb table, and some are missing; sequencing was by immunoSEQ multiplex PCR. The table has approximately 480,000 clones, about 85% seen once. Sequenced material: PBMCs or T cells enriched from blood (not recorded which). All receptors come from a woman under 30 who had recovered from COVID-19. Each CDR3 is given with its conserved first and last residue. A D gene is named only where the DNA matches it firmly. The size entry is marked missing in some rows and otherwise reads once, few, many or a size class.

>15|NA|TRBV6-1|TRBJ1-1|NA
CASRGPDRLNTEAFF
TGTGCCAGCAGGGGACCCGACAGGCTGAACACTGAAGCTTTCTTT
>11|NA|TRBV6-2/TRBV6-3|TRBJ1-5|NA
CASSAGQPQHF
TGTGCCAGCAGTGCAGGTCAGCCCCAGCATTTT
>16|NA|TRBV11-2|TRBJ1-1|TRBD1
CASSLPGQAQGTEAFF
TGTGCCAGCAGCTTACCCGGACAGGCTCAGGGCACTGAAGCTTTCTTT
>13|few|TRBV18|TRBJ1-2|TRBD1
CASSSGQEDGYTF
TGTGCCAGCTCCTCGGGACAGGAGGATGGCTACACCTTC
>16|NA|TRBV7-9|TRBJ1-1|TRBD1
CASSFKSEGAYTEAFF
TGTGCCAGCAGCTTTAAGAGCGAGGGGGCGTACACTGAAGCTTTCTTT
>12|NA|TRBV5-1|TRBJ2-7|NA
CAPRAGGRLEYF
TGCGCCCCGAGGGCAGGAGGACGCCTCGAGTACTTC
>13|NA|TRBV18|TRBJ1-1|NA
CASSPTVNTEAFF
TGTGCCAGCTCACCAACGGTGAACACTGAAGCTTTCTTT
>13|NA|TRBV6-5|TRBJ1-4|TRBD1
CATRQGFNEKLFF
TGTGCCACACGACAGGGGTTCAATGAAAAACTGTTTTTT
>18|once|TRBV24-1|TRBJ2-3|TRBD2
CATSDFGTSGVGTDTQYF
TGTGCCACCAGTGATTTCGGGACTAGCGGGGTGGGCACAGATACGCAGTATTTT
>15|NA|TRBV28|TRBJ1-2|TRBD1
CASSLWGGQGGGYTF
TGTGCCAGCAGTTTATGGGGGGGACAGGGAGGCGGCTACACCTTC
>13|NA|TRBV19|TRBJ1-3|NA
CASSRGSGNTIYF
TGTGCCAGTAGTCGCGGCTCTGGAAACACCATATATTTT
>19|NA|TRBV7-7|TRBJ2-4|TRBD2
CASSFLCGLAGWSKNIQYF
TGTGCCAGCAGCTTCCTATGTGGACTAGCGGGCTGGTCCAAAAACATTCAGTACTTC
>17|once|TRBV5-8|TRBJ2-1|TRBD2
CASSQEGSSGDYNEQFF
TGTGCCAGCAGCCAAGAGGGTTCTAGCGGGGATTACAATGAGCAGTTCTTC